This TCR beta chain is from a study of a mutant IDH1 vaccine in newly diagnosed glioma. Whole-study context: Treated patients had a mean age of roughly 40 years and a roughly 60% male, approximately 38% female split. Standard pretreatment was either radiotherapy, temozolomide, or, for most, radiochemotherapy with temozolomide.

Here immunoSEQ multiplex PCR was the method, and the copy in TCRdb shows in-frame clones only, minus some. The sample includes approximately 52,000 clones, 76% of them seen just once. As to time point: week 47, end of study. A 20-mer mutant IDH1 peptide at 300 ug was injected subcutaneously with topical imiquimod. Each tumor in the donors was a new WHO grade 3 or 4 astrocytoma, IDH1-mutant and ATRX-lost. Concerning this clone itself: The antigen is undetermined.

This CDR3 has 13 amino acids. Trimming at V came to 4 bases and at J to 6 bases, leaving 4 bases not matched to a gene. CDR1 SGHKS and CDR2 YYEKEE come from the germline V gene (reference sequence). The origin of this receptor is a woman aged 40 to 55 with glioma. Some clones in this sample may be carry-over from other donors' samples. The chain couples TRBV5-5 to TRBJ2-3; 8 positions agree with TRBD1. This specimen was PBMCs, taken from a glioma patient whose treatment included an IDH1 peptide vaccine. The CDR3 protein is CASSRTGMDTQYF. The DNA for the CDR3 is TGTGCCAGCAGCCGGACAGGGATGGATACGCAGTATTTT.